The sequence of this T cell receptor beta chain was determined in a study of cytomegalovirus exposure and HLA in healthy donors (dated by TCRdb to about 2017). For the study in its entirety: An earlier analysis of roughly 610 of the donors reported about 300 Gb of sequence data and 95 million to 120 million unique TCR beta sequences obtained from around 190 million T cells. About 320 gigabases of sequencing data and approximately 85 million unique TCR sequences were included in an early release covering about 620 HLA-typed donors. Among the roughly 400 genotyped donors, around 81% belonged to the genetic ancestry cluster associated with self-reported Caucasian donors. The study was designed to test whether signatures of past pathogen exposure could be identified by cataloging public T cell receptors. Using immunosequencing, the study profiled T cell repertoires from 666 subjects and related those repertoires to cytomegalovirus serostatus. Along with the roughly 710-subject first cohort, a separate validation cohort of approximately 110 different subjects was used. To predict cytomegalovirus infection status, the study combined high-throughput TCR immunosequencing, statistical association of individual TCRs with disease status, and machine learning. A later analysis re-analyzed previously published TCR beta repertoires from 660 or so donors and added high-resolution HLA genotyping to study TCR occurrence patterns. Rather than using new phenotypic data, the later analysis identified candidate immune exposures from TCR beta sequences and from how often those sequences occurred across donors. In an earlier analysis of roughly 580 of the donors, high-throughput TCR beta sequencing was used to judge whether each TCR beta V gene segment behaved as functional or pseudogenic. Alongside the repertoire data, information on donor age, sex, ethnicity and CMV serostatus was compiled. A later genetic analysis took genome-wide SNP genotypes for about three fifths of the 666 donors and used that subset as a discovery cohort. All discovery cohort repertoires had been generated on a single sequencing platform. HLA typing covered class I and class II loci at four-digit resolution. The number of donors typed differed by locus, with roughly 629-640 for A, B, C, DRB1 and DQB1, around 520 for DQA1, approximately 570 for DPA1, and around 450 for DPB1. A handful of DR-DQ haplotypes were handled as single units for association and clustering because linkage in the cohort was strong. On average, roughly 250,000 unique TCR beta nucleotide sequences were sequenced per donor among 398 genotyped donors of the cohort, with 15% to 20% of those sequences being non-productive.

General conclusions and limits of the study: Because counts were too low, 15 or so rarely observed V segments, including chromosome 9 orphons, were excluded from the earlier analysis of a few hundred of the donors. Because the 87-base-pair reads could not distinguish some IMGT-functional V segments, including TRBV6-2 and TRBV6-3, those segments were excluded. This cohort had only TCR beta chains sequenced, and the lack of alpha or paired-chain data limited which features could be detected. The sequencing pipeline was judged likely to have produced a cluster of highly shared sequence variants as a technical artifact. A further reported finding was that TCR beta sequences accurately predicted the HLA-A and HLA-B alleles for most subjects in the first cohort. According to a later genetic analysis, donors in an Asian-associated ancestry cluster had fewer N-insertions in productive TCRs than the roughly 660-donor mean. For the cohort, immune exposure information was limited to CMV serostatus. Because some donors lacked HLA typing at each locus, the association tests relied only on the typed subset. Sequencing depth was assumed to be roughly uniform across donors in the presence/absence analyses, though that assumption may not hold. A few of the identified cytomegalovirus-associated TCR beta chains were confirmed in vitro to be specific for cytomegalovirus antigens. In the study, around 150 TCR beta chains were listed as associated with cytomegalovirus. A later genetic analysis associated a missense DCLRE1C variant with V-gene and J-gene trimming of TCR beta chains, and an independent cohort replicated the association. Most TCR sequences were observed very rarely across donors, whereas some public TCRs were present in many individuals. Specific HLA alleles were associated with roughly 16,000 TCR beta sequences at a false discovery rate of 0.05 in a later analysis. It was suggested by the authors that the approach could potentially be generalized to other disease states and immunological phenotypes. According to a later analysis, parvovirus B19, influenza, CMV and Epstein-Barr virus appeared linked to several top co-occurrence clusters. Cytomegalovirus status was reported to be diagnosed by the classifier with high specificity and sensitivity in both the original and validation cohorts. Compared with equally common non-associated chains, HLA-associated TCR beta chains in a later analysis were more clonally expanded and had lower generation probabilities. In an earlier analysis of fewer than 750 of the donors, most TCR beta V segments were observed in productive rearrangements about 87% or about 30% of the time, broadly matching IMGT annotations. Linkage disequilibrium might explain the correlated functional status among segregating V segments, but an unknown experimental factor could not be ruled out. In a later analysis, most CMV-associated TCR beta chains were found to appear HLA-restricted, with HLA associations seemingly driven largely by CMV exposure. In a later analysis, TCR association rates were found to vary across HLA loci, with the most associated TCRs seen for DRB1 alleles and the fewest for HLA-C alleles. Strong co-occurrence of HLA alleles, especially DR and DQ, made assigning TCR associations to individual alleles difficult.

Concerning this clone itself: The specificity of this receptor is unknown. The input lacks base qualities; no much larger clone sits a single base away.

To prepare the library, the immunoSEQ multiplex PCR assay was applied. For the multiplex PCR, a mixture combining 60 forward primers for TCR Vbeta segments and 13 reverse primers for TCR Jbeta segments was used. The CDR3 region of rearranged TCR beta genes was amplified from genomic DNA by a multiplex PCR assay. Amplified TCR beta libraries were sequenced as 87-base-pair reads on the Illumina HiSeq System. The study's processing was this. In a later analysis, some 80 million unique TCR beta chains were counted across the roughly 610 repertoires, and approximately 9.9 million of these chains were shared by at least two donors. A nearest-neighbor algorithm error-corrected the raw reads and collapsed the reads into unique sequences, merging closely related sequences to remove PCR and sequencing errors. V, D and J gene segments were assigned by aligning CDR3 sequences to IMGT reference sequences. Each retained sequence needed at least a six-nucleotide match to both a V gene segment and a J gene segment. Rearrangements were called productive when the CDR3 lacked stop codons and stayed in frame with V and J; all others were non-productive. Following IMGT convention, CDR3 was defined as the stretch from the second conserved V-encoded cysteine to the conserved J-encoded phenylalanine. In an earlier analysis of 587 of the donors, sequences lacking an unambiguous match to a single V gene segment were excluded. An earlier analysis of under 750 of the donors called V segments functional above 56.7% productive rearrangements and segregating when the between-donor standard deviation exceeded 5%. A statistical classification framework was developed to diagnose cytomegalovirus status using the catalog of TCR beta chain sequences. V and J gene assignment, in a later analysis, came from comparing TCR nucleotide sequences with IMGT/GENE-DB human TR gene sequences. A later analysis assigned CDR3 sequences and most-parsimonious VDJ recombination scenarios with the TCRdist pipeline. In a later analysis, each TCR beta chain was defined by its CDR3 amino acid sequence together with its V-gene family, and reads without a unique V-gene family were excluded. As a way to deal with suspected cross-contamination and a sequencing artifact, a later analysis dropped hundreds of nucleotide sequences that were highly shared and had low generation probability. In a later analysis, a clonal expansion index for each public chain was calculated from normalized within-repertoire ranks of inferred template counts. In a later analysis, generation probabilities were computed with a VDJ recombination model fitted to out-of-frame rearrangements, and the resulting probabilities were checked against IGoR. A later analysis scored TCR-TCR, TCR-HLA and TCR-CMV co-occurrence with hypergeometric tests, applying a repertoire-size bias correction to TCR pairs. False discovery rates were estimated in a later analysis by permuting HLA or CMV assignments 20 times. A later analysis grouped co-occurring TCRs with DBSCAN, adding TCRdist sequence similarity when clustering within HLA-allele-positive subsets. Repertoires with fewer than 30,000 or more than 120,000 public chains, plus five repertoires with anomalous nucleotide sharing, were excluded from co-occurrence clustering. Held by TCRdb, this immuneACCESS table contains in-frame sequences only and omits some clones. Under half of the omission traces to an unresolved V gene where checked; the cause of the rest is unknown. D and trimming were read from the DNA, whereas the V and J calls and clone size are those reported in that table. This sample comprises roughly 180,000 clones, roughly 74% of them detected only once. The top ten clones comprise approximately 2.9% of the sample.

The cohort consisted of hundreds of healthy bone marrow donors. At the time of sampling, all cohort members were nominally healthy, though unrecorded immune exposures were likely present. The donor tested CMV seronegative, placing the donor among the 350 to 400 seronegative members of the cohort. A peripheral blood sample was provided by each donor, and peripheral blood mononuclear cells were used for TCR beta sequencing. The Qiagen DNeasy Blood Extraction Kit was used to extract genomic DNA from the blood cell samples. CDR1 and CDR2 were assigned from the germline V gene as MNHNS and SASEGT. The CDR3 spans 15 residues, from the cysteine through the phenylalanine. Kept here is only the CDR3 DNA, which spans 45 bases and is read in frame from base 1. V lost 1 base and J lost 3 bases, and the count of bases not matched to a germline gene is 4.

The receptor chain draws on TRBV6-1 and TRBJ1-1; TRBD1 lines up with 8 middle nucleotides. The sequencing sample was made of PBMCs. The sequence derives from a female donor in good health and CMV-seronegative. CDR3 loop: CASSEVGTGDTEAFF. The nucleotide sequence reads as follows: TGTGCCAGCAGTGAAGTTGGGACAGGCGACACTGAAGCTTTCTTT.